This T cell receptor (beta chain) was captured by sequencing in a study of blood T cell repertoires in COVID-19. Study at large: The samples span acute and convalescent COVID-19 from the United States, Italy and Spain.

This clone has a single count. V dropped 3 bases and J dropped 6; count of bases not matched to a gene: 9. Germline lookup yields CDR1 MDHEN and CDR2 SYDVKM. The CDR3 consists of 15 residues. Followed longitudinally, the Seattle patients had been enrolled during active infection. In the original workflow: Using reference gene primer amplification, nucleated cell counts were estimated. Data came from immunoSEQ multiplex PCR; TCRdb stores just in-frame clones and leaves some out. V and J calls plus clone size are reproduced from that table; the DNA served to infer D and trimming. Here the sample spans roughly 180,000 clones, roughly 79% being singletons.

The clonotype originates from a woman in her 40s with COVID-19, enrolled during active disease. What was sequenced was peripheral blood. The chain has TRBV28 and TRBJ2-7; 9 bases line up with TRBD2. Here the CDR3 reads CASSFRSGRIFEQYF. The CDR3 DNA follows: TGTGCCAGCAGTTTCAGAAGCGGGAGGATCTTCGAGCAGTACTTC.